The present T cell receptor beta chain was sequenced within a study of molecular identifiers for immune sequencing clone quantification. Study results and limitations: Beyond 20 RNA copies, clones held over 99% of effector molecules, compared with under 1% in naive cells. Detecting spiked Jurkat TCR RNA from one cell among roughly 900,000 naive cells was reportedly possible. Clone sizes that are highly expanded could be underestimated when identical TCR molecules share a barcode.

This clonotype was counted ten times or more. Antigen: not known. Based on a CD8+CD4-CCR7+CD45RA+ profile, naive CD8 T cells were sorted. TCRdb ran MiXCR on the PCR reads and lists one entry per CDR3 protein. The profile shows a few hundred thousand distinct CDR3 sequences, over 20% of them singletons. The V and J ends lost 5 bases and 0 bases respectively, with 14 bases between them. From germline, CDR1 is MDHEN and CDR2 SYDVKM. The CDR3 has 16 amino acids. Sample: naive CD8+ T cells from blood, with Jurkat cell RNA spiked in. Subset denoted: FACS-sorted CD8+CD4-CCR7+CD45RA+ naive T cells. This TCR came from a human donor in good health. Some libraries in this study had Jurkat cell RNA spiked in. V is TRBV28 and J is TRBJ2-1; no clear D. The CDR3 loop is CASSPLAENSYNEQFF. The CDR3 DNA reads as TGTGCCAGCAGTCCTCTCGCGGAGAACTCCTACAATGAGCAGTTCTTC.